The 18 T cell receptor beta chains presented below share a single source sample, sequenced in a study of T cell responses to AZD1222 COVID-19 vaccine. The protocol was immunoSEQ multiplex PCR, while the TCRdb copy is restricted to in-frame clones and leaves out a portion. The data show about 110,000 clones, about 92% seen once. The sequencing used peripheral blood, collected on day 0 of AZD1222 vaccination. The receptors here all came from an adult in good health.

The rearrangement joins TRBV12-3 or TRBV12-4 to TRBJ2-3; D is unclear. Trimming shortened V by 0 bases and J by 5 bases, and 3 bases separated the two germline ends. The CDR3 covers 12 residues. Written as DNA, the CDR3 is TGTGCCAGCAGTTTAGCAGGAGATACGCAGTATTTT. The encoded protein is CASSLAGDTQYF.

V usage is TRBV2 and J usage is TRBJ1-2, with 7 bases fitting TRBD1. Germline V gene sequence: CDR1 SNHLY, CDR2 FYNNEI. The J segment lost 8 bases and the V segment lost 5 bases, leaving 8 bases of the junction unmatched. The CDR3 is 13 amino acids. In DNA form, the CDR3 reads TGTGCCAGCAGTCATGACAGGGAAAAGGGCTACACCTTC. Its translation is CASSHDREKGYTF.

The chain is built from TRBV4-3 and TRBJ2-2, with 7 bases fitting TRBD1. Trimming cost V 1 base and J 1 base; bases outside gene matches: 9. From germline, CDR1 is LGHNA and CDR2 YSLEER. The CDR3 spans 18 residues. DNA of the CDR3: TGCGCCAGCAGCCAAGTTCCCGCCCGGGACAGGAACACCGGGGAGCTGTTTTTT. It specifies CASSQVPARDRNTGELFF.

The J gene is TRBJ2-5, the V gene TRBV5-1; possibly TRBD1 for D (6 bases). The CDR3 runs to 14 residues. Trimming took 2 bases from V and 2 from J, leaving 10 bases between them. Germline V gene sequence: CDR1 SGHRS, CDR2 YFSETQ. The CDR3 reads CASSLQGQQETQYF. In DNA form, the CDR3 reads TGCGCCAGCAGCTTACAGGGCCAACAAGAGACCCAGTACTTC.

The chain recombines TRBV18 with TRBJ2-5; 7 bases line up with TRBD1. The ends lost 3 bases at V and 2 bases at J; junction bases unmatched: 6. CDR1 and CDR2 from the germline V gene are KGHSH and LQKENI. CDR3 length: 15 residues. Here the CDR3 reads CASSPPTGKQETQYF. The DNA for the CDR3 is TGTGCCAGCTCACCGCCGACAGGGAAACAAGAGACCCAGTACTTC.

This sequence joins TRBV7-9 and TRBJ1-5; 10 nucleotides line up with TRBD1. Germline lookup yields CDR1 SEHNR and CDR2 FQNEAQ (reference sequence). The CDR3 totals 17 residues. The trim removed 1 base at V and 2 bases at J, leaving 5 bases unmatched. CDR3 sequence reads: CASSLGQTGGRNQPQHF. For the CDR3, the DNA is TGTGCCAGCAGCTTAGGTCAGACAGGGGGCCGCAATCAGCCCCAGCATTTT.

The CDR3 DNA reads as TGTGCCAGCAGGAATAAGGAATTAGGGCGGGAGACCCAGTACTTC. Protein: CASRNKELGRETQYF. J is TRBJ2-5 and V is TRBV5-4; D not certain. V was pared by 5 bases and J by 5 bases, with 19 bases between. CDR1 is SGHNT and CDR2 is YYREEE in the germline V gene (reference sequence). This CDR3 region has 15 residues.

The chain recombines TRBV28 with TRBJ2-5; tentatively, D is TRBD1 or TRBD2 (5 bases each). CDR3 length: 14 amino acids. CDR1 and CDR2 from the germline V gene are MDHEN and SYDVKM. V was shortened by 4 bases and J by 4 bases, with 13 bases between the two germline ends. Here the CDR3 reads CASSSFTGGETQYF. CDR3 bases: TGTGCCAGCAGTTCATTCACAGGAGGAGAGACCCAGTACTTC.

V usage is TRBV9 and J usage is TRBJ1-6; TRBD1 agrees at 8 bases. J gave up 6 bases and V 3 bases, and 14 bases lay outside the gene matches. From germline, CDR1 is SGDLS and CDR2 YYNGEE. CDR3 length equals 18 residues. The CDR3 DNA reads as TGTGCCAGCAGCGAGGGTCTTTCGGCAGGGGGCGGTAATTCACCCCTCCACTTT. It codes for CASSEGLSAGGGNSPLHF.

This clone is a singleton in its sample. This sequence joins TRBV6-6 and TRBJ1-4, with no clear D. The ends were cut back, 6 bases at V and 5 bases at J, with 7 bases in the middle. The CDR3 has 12 amino acids. Germline-derived CDR1 and CDR2 are MNHNY and SVGAGI (reference sequence). CDR3 sequence: CASRAGNEKLFF. DNA for the CDR3: TGTGCCAGCAGGGCAGGAAATGAAAAACTGTTTTTT.

The chain combines TRBV7-2 with TRBJ2-5; 7 positions agree with TRBD1. The CDR3 is 15 residues long. Germline V gene lookup returns CDR1 SGHTA and CDR2 FQGNSA. Unmatched junction bases numbered 8, after V lost 5 bases and J lost 2 bases. CDR3 sequence (DNA): TGTGCCAGCAGCCCCGGACAGGCGATACAAGAGACCCAGTACTTC. Protein product: CASSPGQAIQETQYF.

The V gene is TRBV30, the J gene TRBJ1-3; tentatively, D is TRBD1 (5 bases). The CDR3 loop spans 15 amino acids. The V gene lost 4 bases and the J gene lost 0 bases, with 13 bases spanning the gap. Germline CDR1 GTSNPN, CDR2 SVGIG (reference sequence). The CDR3 bases are TGTGCCTGGACACACACGGGACTCTCTGGAAACACCATATATTTT. This translates into CAWTHTGLSGNTIYF.

The V call is TRBV3-1 (or the pseudogene TRBV3-2), the J call TRBJ1-4; D not resolved. Trimming removed 1 base from V and 8 bases from J, with 17 bases in between. The CDR3 spans 16 residues. Germline CDR1 reads LGHDT; CDR2 reads YNNKEL (reference sequence). Written as DNA, the CDR3 is TGTGCCAGCAGCCAAGTAGGATCTGGACTTCGGGAAAAACTGTTTTTT. Translated, it gives CASSQVGSGLREKLFF.

The chain is built from TRBV12-5 and TRBJ1-5, with 8 bases matching TRBD1. The CDR3 spans 16 residues. Germline CDR1 LGHNT, CDR2 FRNRAP. J gave up 7 bases and V 0 bases, and 8 bases lay outside the gene matches. The CDR3 loop is CASGLVWTGSTQPQHF. As DNA, the CDR3 is TGTGCTAGTGGTTTGGTCTGGACAGGGTCCACACAGCCCCAGCATTTT.

This clone was counted once. This sequence joins TRBV7-9 and TRBJ1-1, with D possibly matching TRBD1 (5 bases). V was cut by 5 bases and J by 0 bases, with 10 bases left in between. CDR1 and CDR2 (germline): SEHNR, FQNEAQ (reference sequence). CDR3 length: 14 residues. In DNA, the CDR3 is TGTGCCAGCAGCCTACAGGTTCTGAACACTGAAGCTTTCTTT. This codes for CASSLQVLNTEAFF.

The chain is built from TRBV19 and TRBJ2-1; 11 positions match TRBD2. The CDR3 length is 18 residues. Germline V gene data show CDR1 as LNHDA and CDR2 as SQIVND (reference sequence). Unmatched junction bases numbered 16, after V lost 8 bases and J lost 4 bases. CDR3: CASDRRLIAGGSYNEQFF. In DNA form, the CDR3 reads TGTGCCAGTGACCGCCGCCTAATAGCGGGGGGGTCGTACAATGAGCAGTTCTTC.

The chain combines TRBV2 with TRBJ2-5, with 8 bases lining up with TRBD1. Germline assignment: CDR1 SNHLY and CDR2 FYNNEI. V dropped 4 bases and J dropped 2; count of bases not matched to a gene: 3. The CDR3 has 14 amino acids. CDR3 loop: CASSAGTGQETQYF. CDR3 in DNA: TGTGCCAGCAGTGCGGGGACAGGTCAAGAGACCCAGTACTTC. Using reference TRBV2 and TRBJ2-5 for the parts outside the CDR3, the full variable domain is EPEVTQTPSHQVTQMGQEVILRCVPISNHLYFYWYRQILGQKVEFLVSFYNNEISEKSEIFDDQFSVERPDGSNFTLKIRSTKLEDSAMYFCASSAGTGQETQYFGPGTRLLVL.

The CDR3 protein is CASIAGELFF. CDR3 DNA: TGTGCCAGCATTGCCGGGGAGCTGTTTTTT. V usage is TRBV7-9 and J usage is TRBJ2-2; D ambiguous. CDR3 length: 10 residues. CDR1 and CDR2 from the germline V gene are SEHNR and FQNEAQ (reference sequence). Trimming removed 7 bases at V and 6 bases at J, with 3 bases between.